This is a list of T cell receptor beta chains from one sample in a study of T cells in Graves' hyperthyroidism and ophthalmopathy. A single record per CDR3 protein comes from TCRdb applying MiXCR to the multiplex PCR reads. The table includes about 52,000 distinct CDR3 sequences, roughly 50% detected once. The sample taken for sequencing was blood. These receptors came from a woman aged 45 to 65 with Graves' ophthalmopathy. Each CDR3 is given with its conserved first and last residue. D genes are given only for firm matches. Rows give clone size only sometimes, using once, few, many, or a class for an expanded clone.

cdr3_aa cdr3_nt d_call v_call clone_size j_call
CASSGRGFDEKLFF TGTGCCAGCAGTGGCAGGGGGTTTGATGAAAAACTGTTTTTT TRBD1 TRBV5-4 many TRBJ1-4
CASTMGTGVRAFF TGTGCCAGTACCATGGGGACAGGGGTGCGAGCTTTCTTT TRBD1 TRBV19 many TRBJ1-1
CASSTPRQGQGNEQFF TGTGCCAGTAGTACCCCTCGTCAGGGGCAGGGCAATGAGCAGTTCTTC - TRBV19 many TRBJ2-1
CATSDPGGPGGRETQYF TGTGCCACCAGTGACCCGGGGGGACCAGGGGGCCGGGAGACCCAGTACTTC - TRBV24-1 many TRBJ2-5
CASSLGPTDTQYF TGTGCCAGCAGCTTAGGGCCCACAGATACGCAGTATTTT - TRBV12-3/TRBV12-4 medium-sized TRBJ2-3
CATTGRGQVDEQYF TGTGCCACCACTGGTAGGGGGCAGGTTGACGAGCAGTACTTC TRBD1 TRBV10-3 - TRBJ2-7
CASSFETGAYAEQYF TGTGCCAGCAGCTTCGAAACAGGGGCCTATGCCGAGCAGTACTTC TRBD1 TRBV7-9 many TRBJ2-7
CSAFPGQGAIYEQYF TGCAGTGCCTTTCCCGGACAGGGGGCTATTTACGAGCAGTACTTC TRBD1 TRBV20-1 - TRBJ2-7
CASRTGREVETQYF TGTGCCAGCAGAACCGGTAGGGAGGTGGAGACCCAGTACTTC - TRBV6-4 - TRBJ2-5
CASSQGLAGYNEQFF TGTGCCAGCAGCCAAGGACTAGCAGGCTACAATGAGCAGTTCTTC TRBD2 TRBV7-2 many TRBJ2-1
CATSDDRTYEQYF TGTGCCACCAGTGACGACAGAACCTACGAGCAGTACTTC - TRBV24-1 once TRBJ2-7
CASSLGETQETQYF TGTGCCAGCAGCTTAGGGGAGACCCAAGAGACCCAGTACTTC - TRBV7-9 - TRBJ2-5
CASSRSLGIDEKLFF TGTGCCAGCAGCAGATCCTTAGGGATCGATGAAAAACTGTTTTTT - TRBV7-9 - TRBJ1-4
CASSFPPPGGTEAFF TGTGCCAGCAGCTTTCCCCCGCCGGGGGGCACTGAAGCTTTCTTT - TRBV7-9 many TRBJ1-1
CSAGDSPNSPLHF TGCAGTGCTGGGGACAGTCCGAATTCACCCCTCCACTTT TRBD1 TRBV20-1 medium-sized TRBJ1-6
CASSVSGGSVYGYTF TGTGCCAGCAGCGTTTCAGGGGGGTCGGTCTATGGCTACACCTTC TRBD1 TRBV9 many TRBJ1-2
CSVKGGTGPSSTQYF TGCAGCGTGAAAGGGGGGACAGGGCCCTCGAGTACGCAGTATTTT TRBD1 TRBV29-1 many TRBJ2-3
CASSYSTLTASSYEQYF TGTGCCAGCAGTTACTCAACCCTAACAGCCTCCTCCTACGAGCAGTACTTC - TRBV6-2/TRBV6-3 - TRBJ2-7
CASSSGGLGPGRNSPLHF TGTGCCAGCAGCAGTGGGGGGCTTGGGCCAGGACGTAATTCACCCCTCCACTTT - TRBV7-3 - TRBJ1-6
CASSSWTGGSEQYF TGTGCCAGCAGTTCGTGGACAGGGGGTTCCGAGCAGTACTTC TRBD1 TRBV28 many TRBJ2-7
CATGTWGGGNSPLHF TGTGCCACAGGGACCTGGGGAGGGGGGAATTCACCCCTCCACTTT - TRBV24-1 - TRBJ1-6
CARRSGGTYNEQFF TGTGCCCGAAGAAGCGGGGGTACGTACAATGAGCAGTTCTTC TRBD2 TRBV7-7 - TRBJ2-1
CASSLMGLADPSSYEQYF TGTGCCAGCAGCTTAATGGGACTAGCGGATCCTAGCTCCTACGAGCAGTACTTC TRBD2 TRBV7-8 many TRBJ2-7